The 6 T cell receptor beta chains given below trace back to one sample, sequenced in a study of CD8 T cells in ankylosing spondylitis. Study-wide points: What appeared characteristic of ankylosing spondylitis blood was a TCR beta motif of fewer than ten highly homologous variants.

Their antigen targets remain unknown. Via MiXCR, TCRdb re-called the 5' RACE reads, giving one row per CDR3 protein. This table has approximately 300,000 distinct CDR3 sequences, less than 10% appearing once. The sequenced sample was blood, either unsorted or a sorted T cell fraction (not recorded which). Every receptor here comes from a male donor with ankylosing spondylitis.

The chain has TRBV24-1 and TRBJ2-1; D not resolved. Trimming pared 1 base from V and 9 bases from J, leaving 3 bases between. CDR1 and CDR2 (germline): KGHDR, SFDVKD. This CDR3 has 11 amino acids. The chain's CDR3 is CATSDFTEQFF. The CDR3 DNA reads TGTGCCACCAGTGATTTCACTGAGCAGTTCTTC.

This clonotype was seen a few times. Here the CDR3 reads CASSKTAGTGGYDEQFF. Here the CDR3 DNA reads TGCGCCAGCAGCAAGACCGCCGGGACAGGGGGTTATGATGAGCAGTTCTTC. The rearrangement joins TRBV5-1 to TRBJ2-1; TRBD1 aligns across 11 bases. V gave up 4 bases and J gave up 8 bases; unmatched junction bases: 14. Germline V CDR1 and CDR2: SGHRS, YFSETQ. CDR3 length: 17 residues.

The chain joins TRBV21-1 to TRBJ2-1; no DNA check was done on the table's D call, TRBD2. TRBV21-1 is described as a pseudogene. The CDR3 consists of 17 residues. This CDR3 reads CASSKLPPRKSVDEQFF. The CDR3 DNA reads TGTGCCAGCAGCAAACTTCCTCCTAGGAAGTCTGTTGATGAGCAGTTCTTC.

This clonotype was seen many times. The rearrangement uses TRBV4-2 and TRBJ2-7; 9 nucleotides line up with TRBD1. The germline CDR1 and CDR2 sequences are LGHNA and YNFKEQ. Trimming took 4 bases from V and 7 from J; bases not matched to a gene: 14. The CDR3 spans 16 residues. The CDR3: CASSLTADRGRGEQYF. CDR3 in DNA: TGTGCCAGCAGCCTCACCGCGGACAGGGGACGAGGAGAGCAGTACTTC.

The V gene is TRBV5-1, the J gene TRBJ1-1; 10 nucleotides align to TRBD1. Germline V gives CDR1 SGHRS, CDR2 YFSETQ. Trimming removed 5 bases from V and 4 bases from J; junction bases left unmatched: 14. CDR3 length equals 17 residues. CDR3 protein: CASRETGTGVLGTEAFF. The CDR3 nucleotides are TGCGCCAGCAGAGAAACCGGGACAGGGGTATTGGGCACTGAAGCTTTCTTT.

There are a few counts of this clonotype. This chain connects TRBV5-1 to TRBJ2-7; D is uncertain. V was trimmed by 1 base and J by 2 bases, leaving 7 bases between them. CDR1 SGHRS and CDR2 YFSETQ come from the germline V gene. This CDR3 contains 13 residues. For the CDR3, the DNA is TGCGCCAGCAGCTTGAGGCCGACCTACGAGCAGTACTTC. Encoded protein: CASSLRPTYEQYF.